This T cell receptor beta chain was recorded in a study of blood T cell repertoires in COVID-19. Study-level information: Some COVID-19 samples were acute and others convalescent; all came from the United States, Italy and Spain.

This clone occurred once. The junction does not match germline at one end; this may be a read error. The CDR3 covers 12 residues. CDR1 and CDR2 (germline): SEHNR, FQNEAQ (reference sequence). Per the original data handling: Reference gene primer amplification yielded estimated nucleated cell counts. TCRdb's table, derived via immunoSEQ multiplex PCR, lists solely in-frame clones and lacks some. V, J and clone size are those of that table, while D and trimming were read from the DNA. Here the sample spans a few hundred thousand clones, about 91% being singletons. The chain uses TRBV7-9 and TRBJ2-5, with a possible D match to TRBD2 (5 bases). This TCR derives from a woman aged 60-75 years with acute or convalescent COVID-19. Sequenced material: peripheral blood. The CDR3 here is CASSLAQETQYF. The CDR3 region has the DNA TGTGCCAGCAGCCTAGCACAGGAGACCCAGTACTTC.